This is a list of T cell receptor beta chains from one sample in a study of blood T cell repertoires in COVID-19. Generated by immunoSEQ multiplex PCR, the TCRdb table keeps only in-frame clones and is missing some. In the table there are around 64,000 clones, approximately 90% of which are singletons. The material sequenced was peripheral blood. The receptors derive from a man aged 30-40 years with acute or convalescent COVID-19. Each CDR3 is given with its conserved first and last residue. A D gene is named only where the DNA matches it firmly. Not every row has a clone size; where given, it reads once, few, many or a size class.

v_call: TRBV7-8
j_call: TRBJ2-1
d_call: TRBD2
clone_size: NA
cdr3_aa: CASSFWTSGGNNEQFF
cdr3_nt: TGTGCCAGCAGCTTCTGGACTAGCGGGGGCAACAATGAGCAGTTCTTC

v_call: TRBV3-1/TRBV3-2
j_call: TRBJ1-3
d_call: NA
clone_size: NA
cdr3_aa: CASSQAGAGNTIYF
cdr3_nt: TGTGCCAGCAGCCAAGCAGGGGCTGGAAACACCATATATTTT

v_call: TRBV5-5
j_call: TRBJ1-4
d_call: TRBD1
clone_size: NA
cdr3_aa: CASSLTPGQSNEKLFF
cdr3_nt: TGTGCCAGCAGCTTGACCCCGGGACAGTCGAATGAAAAACTGTTTTTT

v_call: TRBV18
j_call: TRBJ2-7
d_call: TRBD2
clone_size: once
cdr3_aa: CASSPGASGGYEQYF
cdr3_nt: TGTGCCAGCTCACCAGGGGCTAGCGGGGGTTACGAGCAGTACTTC

v_call: TRBV5-1
j_call: TRBJ1-2
d_call: NA
clone_size: NA
cdr3_aa: CASSRDRFYGYTF
cdr3_nt: TGCGCCAGCAGCCGAGACAGATTCTATGGCTACACCTTC

v_call: TRBV5-8
j_call: TRBJ1-3
d_call: TRBD1
clone_size: NA
cdr3_aa: CASSRGQSLGNTIYF
cdr3_nt: TGTGCCAGCAGCCGGGGACAGTCGCTGGGAAACACCATATATTTT

v_call: TRBV6-6
j_call: TRBJ1-1
d_call: NA
clone_size: NA
cdr3_aa: CASSYASGPEAFF
cdr3_nt: TGTGCCAGCAGTTACGCCTCAGGGCCTGAAGCTTTCTTT

v_call: TRBV7-2
j_call: TRBJ1-6
d_call: NA
clone_size: once
cdr3_aa: CASSLARQGSSPLHF
cdr3_nt: TGTGCCAGCAGCTTAGCAAGGCAGGGAAGTTCACCCCTCCACTTT

v_call: TRBV11-2
j_call: TRBJ1-2
d_call: TRBD1
clone_size: NA
cdr3_aa: CASSLDGTVPYGYTF
cdr3_nt: TGTGCCAGCAGCTTAGATGGGACAGTGCCCTATGGCTACACCTTC

v_call: TRBV7-9
j_call: TRBJ2-1
d_call: NA
clone_size: NA
cdr3_aa: CASSLELALNNEQFF
cdr3_nt: TGTGCCAGCAGCTTAGAACTAGCCCTTAACAATGAGCAGTTCTTC

v_call: TRBV21-1
j_call: TRBJ1-5
d_call: NA
clone_size: NA
cdr3_aa: CASSSVVRDRGPLFNQPQHF
cdr3_nt: TGTGCCAGCAGCAGTGTCGTGCGGGACAGGGGGCCCCTTTTCAATCAGCCCCAGCATTTT

v_call: TRBV29-1
j_call: TRBJ1-2
d_call: NA
clone_size: NA
cdr3_aa: CSVVEAGRGYGYTF
cdr3_nt: TGCAGCGTTGTGGAGGCGGGCAGGGGTTATGGCTACACCTTC

v_call: TRBV5-1
j_call: TRBJ2-1
d_call: TRBD1
clone_size: NA
cdr3_aa: CASSPGQGVNEQFF
cdr3_nt: TGCGCCAGCAGCCCGGGACAGGGGGTCAATGAGCAGTTCTTC

v_call: TRBV27
j_call: TRBJ1-2
d_call: NA
clone_size: NA
cdr3_aa: CASSLGAGRQSIYGYTF
cdr3_nt: TGTGCCAGCAGTTTGGGTGCCGGGAGACAGTCAATCTATGGCTACACCTTC

v_call: TRBV14
j_call: TRBJ2-2
d_call: NA
clone_size: NA
cdr3_aa: CASSVQRAGELFF
cdr3_nt: TGTGCCAGCAGTGTCCAGCGGGCCGGGGAGCTGTTTTTT